This TCR beta chain was captured in a study of cytomegalovirus exposure and HLA in healthy donors (dated by TCRdb to the late 2010s). Background on the whole study: A later analysis indicated that the 90 to 150 validation repertoires were generated on the platform also employed for the 670 or so repertoires of the first cohort. The aim of the study was to test whether cataloging public T cell receptors could identify signatures of past pathogen exposure. Along with the approximately 700-subject first cohort, a separate validation cohort of over a hundred different subjects was used. To predict cytomegalovirus infection status, the study brought together high-throughput TCR immunosequencing, statistical association of individual TCRs with disease status, and machine learning. Study-wide conclusions, independent of this receptor: In vitro tests confirmed that three of the cytomegalovirus-associated TCR beta chains recognize cytomegalovirus antigens. Most TCR sequences were observed very rarely across donors, whereas some public TCRs were present in many individuals. A later analysis found that TCRs clustered in the first cohort also tended to co-occur in the 130 or so validation repertoires, with approximately 95% of cluster scores above 0. In both the original and validation cohorts, the classifier was reported to diagnose cytomegalovirus status with high specificity and sensitivity. It was suggested by the authors that the approach could potentially be generalized to other disease states and immunological phenotypes. The validation cohort had no HLA typing available for a later analysis, so co-occurrence within that cohort was assessed over all 120 or so repertoires. The study listed over 150 TCR beta chains as associated with cytomegalovirus.

Deletion took 4 bases off V and 7 bases off J, with a span of 15 bases between the germline ends. Per the germline V gene, SGHDT is the CDR1 and YYEEEE is the CDR2. The CDR3 sequence holds 13 residues, the cysteine and phenylalanine included. Kept here is only the CDR3 DNA, which spans 39 bases and is read in frame from base 1. To prepare the library, the immunoSEQ multiplex PCR assay was applied. The study's own analysis went as follows. A statistical classification framework was developed to diagnose cytomegalovirus status using the catalog of TCR beta chain sequences. What TCRdb holds here is the immuneACCESS table cut down to in-frame rearrangements. Part of the clones is not present; checked against another copy, under half of the missing clones reflect an unresolved V gene, and the others are unexplained. That table is the source of V, J and clone size, and D and trimming were worked out from the DNA. In this sample the table shows 95,000 to 150,000 clones, over 90% of which occur a single time. 1% to 1.5% of the sample is held by the ten biggest clonotypes.

To note about this clone: What antigen it recognizes has not been identified. Base qualities are not at hand, and no much larger clone is one base apart.

The donors were included in the validation cohort of 90 to 150 subjects, a group kept apart from the roughly 700-subject first cohort. The rearrangement joined TRBV5-6 to TRBJ2-7, with TRBD1 tentatively as D gene (5 bases match). This sequence originates from a woman aged 18-29 years in good health and CMV-seronegative. Sequenced material: PBMCs. The CDR3 loop reads CASSVDSVWEQYF. The DNA sequence reads TGTGCCAGCAGCGTCGACAGTGTCTGGGAGCAGTACTTC.